Detailed here is one T cell receptor (beta chain). The method was immunoSEQ multiplex PCR; TCRdb's version includes in-frame clones alone and lacks a portion of them. The table lists 85,000 to 95,000 clones, roughly 91% of them singletons, with 2.6% in the top ten. Blood sampling was done at baseline, cycle 4 day 1, and cycle 7 day 1. The sample originates from a study of OX40 agonist ivuxolimab in advanced cancers. This material consisted of CD4+ or CD8+ T cells sorted from blood, taken in a trial of the OX40 agonist ivuxolimab. The clonotype was recovered from an adult with an advanced solid tumor such as melanoma, head and neck, liver or kidney cancer.

The CDR3 spells CAWSRQMSYEQYF. The CDR3 DNA is TGTGCCTGGAGTCGACAGATGAGCTACGAGCAGTACTTC. The chain carries TRBV30 and TRBJ2-7; a weak D match, TRBD1 (5 bases). The CDR3 has 13 residues. Germline loops: CDR1 GTSNPN, CDR2 SVGIG (reference sequence). V lost 2 bases to trimming and J lost 3 bases, with 11 bases between them.